The next 31 T cell receptor beta chains were all read from a single sample in a study of post-analysis software for immune sequencing data. Tagging with unique molecular identifiers was a feature of the TCR beta cDNA libraries. TCRdb re-called the PCR reads with MiXCR, one entry per CDR3 protein. The table records about 560,000 distinct CDR3 sequences, 40% to 50% of them present only once. General study findings and limits: TRBV5-6, TRBV5-1 and TRBV20-1 belonged to a set of roughly 5 TRBV segments that were more frequent in patients than controls.

No antigens are known for them. Material: blood. All receptors derive from a girl between 5 and 17 years old with multiple sclerosis.

The chain joins TRBV5-1 to TRBJ2-5, with D hard to call. The length of the CDR3 is 14 residues. V lost 0 bases, J lost 4 bases, and 10 bases lay in between. Germline CDR1 is SGHRS and CDR2 is YFSETQ. The CDR3 DNA reads TGCGCCAGCAGCTTGGCAGTCAGCACAGAGACCCAGTACTTC. This gives the protein CASSLAVSTETQYF.

CDR3 residues: CSVYSSLQETQYF. The CDR3 DNA follows: TGCAGCGTGTACAGTAGTCTGCAAGAGACCCAGTACTTC. This chain connects TRBV29-1 to TRBJ2-5; D unresolved. The germline CDR1 and CDR2 sequences are SQVTM and ANQGSEA. Deletions cut 6 bases from V and 2 bases from J, with 13 bases between. This CDR3 is 13 amino acids long.

This clonotype was seen many times. The chain recombines TRBV5-6 with TRBJ1-2, with a weak D call TRBD1 (6 bases). The CDR3 is made up of 13 amino acids. The germline V and J ends were trimmed by 0 bases and 4 bases, with 7 bases remaining between them. The V gene's germline CDR1 is SGHDT and CDR2 YYEEEE. The CDR3 DNA sequence: TGTGCCAGCAGCTTGGTGGACAGCTATGGCTACACCTTC. Protein product: CASSLVDSYGYTF. Supplemented by reference TRBV5-6 and TRBJ1-2, the full variable domain reads DAGVTQSPTHLIKTRGQQVTLRCSPKSGHDTVSWYQQALGQGPQFIFQYYEEEERQRGNFPDRFSGHQFPNYSSELNVNALLLGDSALYLCASSLVDSYGYTFGSGTRLTVV.

The chain carries TRBV20-1 and TRBJ1-6; D not certain. From germline, CDR1 is DFQATT and CDR2 SNEGSKA (reference sequence). The CDR3 contains 9 residues. Trimming removed 7 bases from V and 10 bases from J, with 5 bases in between. The CDR3 DNA reads as TGCAGTGGGAGGTCACCCCTCCACTTT. Translating gives CSGRSPLHF.

V usage is TRBV12-3 or TRBV12-4 and J usage is TRBJ2-1; tentative D call: TRBD2 (6 bases). The CDR3 has 16 residues. Trimming removed 2 bases from V and 7 bases from J, with 18 bases in between. CDR3 protein: CASSLIPGRDGNEQFF. CDR3 in DNA: TGTGCCAGCAGTTTAATTCCAGGGCGGGATGGGAATGAGCAGTTCTTC.

This clonotype was recorded only once. This chain joins TRBV6-2 or TRBV6-3 and TRBJ2-1, with 9 bases aligning to TRBD2. Germline CDR1 and CDR2: MNHEY and SVGEGT. The CDR3 consists of 18 residues. The ends lost 5 bases at V and 3 bases at J; junction bases unmatched: 14. The CDR3 sequence: CASSPRVSGRAVYNEQFF. The CDR3 DNA reads TGTGCCAGCAGTCCCCGGGTTAGCGGGAGAGCGGTCTACAATGAGCAGTTCTTC.

The chain carries TRBV12-3 or TRBV12-4 and TRBJ2-1; 10 positions agree with TRBD1. The V gene end was trimmed by 10 bases and the J gene end by 8 bases; junction bases not matched to a gene: 14. The CDR3 is 15 amino acids. CDR3 protein: CATHRRDRGRYEQFF. The CDR3 nucleotides read TGTGCCACGCACCGGCGGGACAGGGGAAGATATGAGCAGTTCTTC.

The chain carries TRBV7-9 and TRBJ2-7, with 7 bases matching TRBD2. The junction had 11 bases not matched to a gene; V was cut back by 8 bases and J by 4 bases. Looked up from germline, CDR1 is SEHNR and CDR2 is FQNEAQ (reference sequence). The CDR3 extends over 14 amino acids. This CDR3 is CASYGGRAGYEQYF. DNA for the CDR3: TGTGCCAGCTATGGCGGGAGAGCAGGATACGAGCAGTACTTC. Looking up the rest from reference TRBV7-9 and TRBJ2-7 gives the full variable domain: DTGVSQNPRHKITKRGQNVTFRCDPISEHNRLYWYRQTLGQGPEFLTYFQNEAQLEKSRLLSDRFSAERPKGSFSTLEIQRTEQGDSAMYLCASYGGRAGYEQYFGPGTRLTVT.

V and J are TRBV10-3 and TRBJ2-6, with 11 nucleotides matching TRBD1. After removal of 2 bases from V and 4 bases from J, the junction contained 10 bases not matched to a gene. The CDR3 is made up of 19 amino acids. Germline V gives CDR1 ENHRY, CDR2 SYGVKD. CDR3 residues: CAISEDPGTGGRGANVLTF. CDR3 coding DNA: TGTGCCATCAGTGAGGACCCCGGGACAGGGGGTAGAGGGGCCAACGTCCTGACTTTC.

This clonotype came up once. This CDR3 is CASSQFGSGLAINEQFF. CDR3 bases: TGCGCCAGCAGCCAATTCGGCTCCGGACTAGCTATCAATGAGCAGTTCTTC. This rearrangement joins TRBV4-1 to TRBJ2-1; TRBD2 matches 8 bases. Looked up from germline, CDR1 is MGHRA and CDR2 is YSYEKL. This CDR3 has 17 amino acids. J gave up 6 bases and V 2 bases, and 12 bases lay outside the gene matches.

Of note for this clonotype: An end of the junction differs from the germline gene, which may be a read error. The J gene is TRBJ1-2, the V gene TRBV7-2, with 10 bases fitting TRBD1. The CDR3 totals 16 residues. The germline gives CDR1 SGHTA, CDR2 FQGNSA. Written as DNA, the CDR3 is TGTGCCAACAGCTTAGCGCTGGGACAGGGGTGGTATGGCTACACCTTC. Translating gives CANSLALGQGWYGYTF. Based on the CDR3 plus reference TRBV7-2 and TRBJ1-2, the full variable domain is GAGVSQSPSNKVTEKGKDVELRCDPISGHTALYWYRQSLGQGLEFLIYFQGNSAPDKSGLPSDRFSAERTGGSVSTLTIQRTQQEDSAVYLCANSLALGQGWYGYTFGSGTRLTVV.

CDR3 in amino acids: CASSTGTKGDNEQFF. In nucleotides, the CDR3 is TGTGCCAGCAGCACCGGGACGAAGGGTGACAATGAGCAGTTCTTC. The chain links TRBV3-1 to TRBJ2-1; possibly TRBD1 or TRBD2 for D (5 bases each). The CDR3 totals 15 residues. Trimming cost V 5 bases and J 5 bases, with 16 bases left between them. The germline CDR1 and CDR2 sequences are LGHDT and YNNKEL (reference sequence).

The chain recombines TRBV20-1 with TRBJ2-1; possibly TRBD1 for D (5 bases). Trimming shortened V by 0 bases and J by 6 bases, and 18 bases separated the two germline ends. CDR3 size: 16 residues. Germline V CDR1 and CDR2: DFQATT, SNEGSKA (reference sequence). In DNA, the CDR3 is TGCAGTGCTAGAGATATGGGATGGGGCGTTTCCAATGAGCAGTTCTTC. This encodes CSARDMGWGVSNEQFF.

As DNA, the CDR3 is TGCAGCGTTTTGGGCGGAAGCGGGAGGGCCTCGTACAATGAGCAGTTCTTC. Amino acid sequence: CSVLGGSGRASYNEQFF. This chain links TRBV29-1 with TRBJ2-1; 10 nucleotides match TRBD2. CDR3 length equals 17 residues. The J segment lost 4 bases and the V segment lost 5 bases, leaving 14 bases of the junction unmatched. The germline gives CDR1 SQVTM, CDR2 ANQGSEA.

V gene TRBV12-3 or TRBV12-4 combines with J gene TRBJ2-7; D not certain. The CDR3 is 13 amino acids. V was shortened by 5 bases and J by 3 bases, with 11 bases between the two germline ends. CDR3 protein: CASSRLGVYEQYF. The CDR3 DNA reads as TGTGCCAGCAGTCGCCTTGGGGTCTACGAGCAGTACTTC.

This chain uses TRBV5-4 with TRBJ2-5; 7 bases line up with TRBD1. The assigned J gene may be wrong: the sequence end matches TRBJ2-7 better. The germline V gene has CDR1 SGHNT and CDR2 YYREEE (reference sequence). The CDR3 consists of 15 residues. The CDR3 loop is CASSREGGGTYEQYF. In DNA form, the CDR3 reads TGTGCCAGCAGCAGGGAAGGGGGCGGAACCTACGAGCAGTACTTC.

This clonotype was detected only a few times. The chain is built from TRBV7-2 and TRBJ2-5; 9 nucleotides line up with TRBD2. The end of the DNA is better explained by TRBJ2-7, so the J call may be wrong. Germline CDR1 reads SGHTA; CDR2 reads FQGNSA. The CDR3 is made up of 14 amino acids. The CDR3 region is CASSRSGGFDEQYF. The CDR3 region has the DNA TGTGCCAGCAGCCGAAGCGGGGGGTTCGACGAGCAGTACTTC.

The chain carries TRBV4-2 and TRBJ2-4, with D unresolved. Germline V gene lookup returns CDR1 LGHNA and CDR2 YNFKEQ. Trimming pared 0 bases from V and 0 bases from J, leaving 6 bases between. The CDR3 extends over 15 amino acids. The CDR3 nucleotides are TGTGCCAGCAGCCAAGAAGCAGGAGCCAAAAACATTCAGTACTTC. Protein sequence: CASSQEAGAKNIQYF.

This clonotype was observed a single time. V gene TRBV12-3 or TRBV12-4 combines with J gene TRBJ1-5, with D possibly being TRBD1 (6 bases). The V gene lost 8 bases and the J gene lost 2 bases, with 16 bases spanning the gap. This CDR3 is 15 amino acids long. The CDR3: CASGEQGSGNQPQHF. The CDR3 nucleotides read TGTGCCAGCGGAGAACAGGGTTCGGGCAATCAGCCCCAGCATTTT.

The genes are TRBV10-3 and TRBJ2-7; D perhaps matches TRBD2 (6 bases). The J call may be wrong; the DNA end is better matched by TRBJ2-5. This CDR3 contains 19 residues. Germline lookup yields CDR1 ENHRY and CDR2 SYGVKD. This CDR3 reads CAISDLSATSNYKGETQYF. In DNA form, the CDR3 reads TGTGCCATCAGTGACCTCTCCGCGACTAGTAATTACAAGGGGGAGACCCAGTACTTC.

CDR3 coding DNA: TGCAGCGTTGGTAGCACCCTGAACACTGAAGCTTTCTTT. This gives the protein CSVGSTLNTEAFF. The chain carries TRBV29-1 and TRBJ1-1; D is undetermined. From germline, CDR1 is SQVTM and CDR2 ANQGSEA. Trimming removed 4 bases at V and 0 bases at J, with 9 bases between. The CDR3 is 13 residues long.

V usage is TRBV5-1 and J usage is TRBJ1-2; weak D call: TRBD1 (6 bases). The CDR3 spans 18 residues. V gave up 4 bases and J gave up 3 bases, with 25 bases separating them. The germline V gene encodes CDR1 SGHRS and CDR2 YFSETQ. The CDR3 loop reads CASSGGQSSHPGDYGYTF. The CDR3 DNA reads as TGCGCCAGCAGCGGAGGACAGAGTTCACACCCTGGGGACTATGGCTACACCTTC.

The chain uses TRBV3-1 and TRBJ1-3, with 7 nucleotides matching TRBD1. The CDR3 is 16 residues long. The junction had 6 bases not matched to a gene; V was cut back by 4 bases and J by 0 bases. Germline lookup yields CDR1 LGHDT and CDR2 YNNKEL (reference sequence). Here the CDR3 reads CASSRLTGTSGNTIYF. CDR3 in DNA: TGTGCCAGCAGCCGTCTGACAGGGACCTCTGGAAACACCATATATTTT.

The chain has TRBV7-9 and TRBJ2-5; TRBD2 might be the D (6 bases). The ends were cut back, 5 bases at V and 5 bases at J, with 21 bases in the middle. Per the germline V gene, CDR1 is SEHNR and CDR2 is FQNEAQ (reference sequence). This CDR3 contains 16 residues. In nucleotides, the CDR3 is TGTGCCAGCAGCCCAAGAATCCTAGCGTCGGGTGAGACCCAGTACTTC. It codes for CASSPRILASGETQYF.

This clonotype was seen only once. The J gene is TRBJ2-1, the V gene TRBV20-1; TRBD2 matches at 7 bases. This CDR3 region has 14 residues. The ends lost 6 bases at V and 5 bases at J; junction bases unmatched: 10. CDR1 and CDR2 (germline): DFQATT, SNEGSKA (reference sequence). The DNA of the CDR3 is TGCAGTGCCCTAGCGGCGCAATTAAACAATGAGCAGTTCTTC. It specifies CSALAAQLNNEQFF.

This clonotype has just a few counts. This chain links TRBV9 with TRBJ2-1; no reliable D call. CDR1 is SGDLS, CDR2 YYNGEE, per germline. The CDR3 has 15 residues. V lost 1 base to trimming and J lost 3 bases, with 11 bases between them. CDR3 sequence: CASSVSQAIYNEQFF. CDR3 DNA sequence: TGTGCCAGCAGCGTATCCCAGGCTATCTACAATGAGCAGTTCTTC.

This clonotype was seen a few times. The rearrangement joins TRBV13 to TRBJ2-7, with D possibly being TRBD1 or TRBD2 (6 bases each). The V and J ends lost 3 bases and 0 bases respectively, with 12 bases between them. CDR1 is PRHDT, CDR2 FYEKMQ, per germline (reference sequence). The CDR3 is 15 amino acids. The CDR3 coding sequence is TGTGCCAGCAGCTTGGGGGGCCACTACTCCTACGAGCAGTACTTC. Its translation is CASSLGGHYSYEQYF.

The chain joins TRBV4-2 to TRBJ1-2; D remains ambiguous. Looked up from germline, CDR1 is LGHNA and CDR2 is YNFKEQ. The CDR3 is 15 residues long. The V end lost 0 bases, the J end lost 0 bases, and 8 bases lay between the germline ends. CDR3 bases: TGTGCCAGCAGCCAAGATTTCGGAGCTAACTATGGCTACACCTTC. It encodes CASSQDFGANYGYTF.

This clonotype has more than one count but fewer than ten. This chain uses TRBV4-1 with TRBJ2-3; 8 nucleotides align to TRBD2. V lost 0 bases and J lost 4; bases outside the gene matches: 6. The CDR3 runs 16 residues. The germline V gene encodes CDR1 MGHRA and CDR2 YSYEKL. In DNA, the CDR3 is TGCGCCAGCAGCCAAGAGCCGAGCGGGGGCTCAGATACGCAGTATTTT. Amino acid sequence: CASSQEPSGGSDTQYF.

The table lists this clonotype with a few counts. The genes are TRBV4-2 and TRBJ1-2; 10 positions agree with TRBD1. With 4 bases clipped from V and 7 bases from J, the junction kept 18 bases outside the gene matches. The CDR3 contains 18 residues. Germline values: CDR1 LGHNA, CDR2 YNFKEQ. CDR3 protein: CASSPVPGQGTPSLGYTF. In DNA, the CDR3 is TGTGCCAGCAGCCCAGTACCGGGACAGGGGACCCCATCCCTTGGCTACACCTTC.

This clonotype was observed a single time. The chain has TRBV7-9 and TRBJ2-7; D is undetermined. Trimming took off 4 bases at V and 4 bases at J, with 8 bases between the two ends. There are 12 residues in the CDR3. Germline values: CDR1 SEHNR, CDR2 FQNEAQ (reference sequence). The CDR3 loop is CASSSRCYEQYF. The CDR3 nucleotides read TGTGCCAGCAGCTCGCGATGTTACGAGCAGTACTTC.